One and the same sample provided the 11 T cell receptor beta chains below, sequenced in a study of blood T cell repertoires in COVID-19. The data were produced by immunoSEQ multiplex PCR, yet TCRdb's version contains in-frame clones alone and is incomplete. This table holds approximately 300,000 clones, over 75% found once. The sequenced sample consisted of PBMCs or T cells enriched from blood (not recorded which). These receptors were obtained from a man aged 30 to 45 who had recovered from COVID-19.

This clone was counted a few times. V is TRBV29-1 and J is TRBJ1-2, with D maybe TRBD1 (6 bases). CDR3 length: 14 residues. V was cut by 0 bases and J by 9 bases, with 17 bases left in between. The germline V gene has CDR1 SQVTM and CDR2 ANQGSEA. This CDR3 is CSVEDQEGRGSYTF. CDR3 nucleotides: TGCAGCGTTGAAGATCAAGAAGGAAGGGGGAGCTACACCTTC.

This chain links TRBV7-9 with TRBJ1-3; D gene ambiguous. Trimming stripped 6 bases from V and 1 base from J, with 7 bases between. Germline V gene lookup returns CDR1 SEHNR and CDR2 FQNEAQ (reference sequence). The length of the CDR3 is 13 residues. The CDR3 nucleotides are TGTGCCAGCAGGAGGGAATCTGGAAACACCATATATTTT. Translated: CASRRESGNTIYF.

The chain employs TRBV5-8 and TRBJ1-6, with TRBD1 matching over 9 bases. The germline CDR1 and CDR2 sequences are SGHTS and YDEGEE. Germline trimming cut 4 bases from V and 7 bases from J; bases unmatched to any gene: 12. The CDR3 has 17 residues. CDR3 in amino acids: CASSVIQGAFRNSPLHF. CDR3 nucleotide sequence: TGTGCCAGCAGCGTAATACAGGGGGCGTTCAGAAATTCACCCCTCCACTTT.

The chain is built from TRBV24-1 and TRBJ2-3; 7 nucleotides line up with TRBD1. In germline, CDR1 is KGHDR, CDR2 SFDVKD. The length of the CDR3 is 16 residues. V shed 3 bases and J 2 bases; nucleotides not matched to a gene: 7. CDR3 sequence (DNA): TGTGCCACCAGTGATCAGGACAGGCGATTCACAGATACGCAGTATTTT. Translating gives CATSDQDRRFTDTQYF.

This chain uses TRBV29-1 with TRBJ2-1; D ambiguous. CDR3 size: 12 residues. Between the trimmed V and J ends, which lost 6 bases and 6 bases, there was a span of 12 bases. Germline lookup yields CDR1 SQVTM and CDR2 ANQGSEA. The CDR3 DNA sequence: TGCAGCGTACTCGGTTTACGCAATGAGCAGTTCTTC. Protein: CSVLGLRNEQFF.

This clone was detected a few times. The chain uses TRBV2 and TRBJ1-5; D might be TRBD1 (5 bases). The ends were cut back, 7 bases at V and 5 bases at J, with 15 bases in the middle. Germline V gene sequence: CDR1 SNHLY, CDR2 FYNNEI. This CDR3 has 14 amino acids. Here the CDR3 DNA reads TGTGCCAGCAAGATCGGCAGGGTAGATCAGCCCCAGCATTTT. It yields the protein CASKIGRVDQPQHF.

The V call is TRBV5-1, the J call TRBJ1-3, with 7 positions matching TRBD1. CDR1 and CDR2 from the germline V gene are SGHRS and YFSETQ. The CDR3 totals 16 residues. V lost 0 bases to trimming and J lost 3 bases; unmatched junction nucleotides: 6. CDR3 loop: CASSLVGQAYGNTIYF. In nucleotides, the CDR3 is TGCGCCAGCAGCTTGGTAGGACAGGCTTATGGAAACACCATATATTTT.

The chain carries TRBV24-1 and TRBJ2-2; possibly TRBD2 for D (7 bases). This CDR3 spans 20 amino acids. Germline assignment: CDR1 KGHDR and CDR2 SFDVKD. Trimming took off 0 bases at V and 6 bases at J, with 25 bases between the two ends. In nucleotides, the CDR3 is TGTGCCACCAGTGATTTGGGAGCGGGGACGCTGGGGGGCAAGTCCGGGGAGCTGTTTTTT. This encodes CATSDLGAGTLGGKSGELFF.

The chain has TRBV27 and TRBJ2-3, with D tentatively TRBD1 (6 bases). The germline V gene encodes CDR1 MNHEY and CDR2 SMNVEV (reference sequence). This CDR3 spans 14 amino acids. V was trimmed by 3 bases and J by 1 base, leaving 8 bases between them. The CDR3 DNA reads TGTGCCAGCAGTTTTCCAGGGGGCACAGATACGCAGTATTTT. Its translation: CASSFPGGTDTQYF.

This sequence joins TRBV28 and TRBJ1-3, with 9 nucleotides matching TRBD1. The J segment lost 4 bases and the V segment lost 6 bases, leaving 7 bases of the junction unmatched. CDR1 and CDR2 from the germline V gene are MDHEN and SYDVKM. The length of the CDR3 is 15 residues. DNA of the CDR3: TGTGCCAGCAGCTCCGGGACAGGGCCCGGAAACACCATATATTTT. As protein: CASSSGTGPGNTIYF.

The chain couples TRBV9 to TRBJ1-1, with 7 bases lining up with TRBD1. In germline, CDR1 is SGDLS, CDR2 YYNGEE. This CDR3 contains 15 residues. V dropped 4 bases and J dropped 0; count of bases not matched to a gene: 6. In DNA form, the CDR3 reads TGTGCCAGCAGCCTAAGACAGGGTATGAACACTGAAGCTTTCTTT. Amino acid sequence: CASSLRQGMNTEAFF.